The 7 T cell receptor beta chains reported below all come from one sample, sequenced in a study of T cell responses to AZD1222 COVID-19 vaccine (dated by TCRdb to about 2021). Library generation was performed with the immunoSEQ multiplex PCR assay. This is the immuneACCESS table as TCRdb keeps it, with only in-frame sequences that have V and J called. A part of the clones is gone; compared with another copy, unresolved V genes explain less than half, and the rest is unexplained. For this sample the table gives about 110,000 clones, of which around 80% were detected only once. The ten biggest clones cover approximately 4.6% of the sample. Per the publication, the time point label means: baseline before first vaccination. Specimen: peripheral blood, collected on day 0 of AZD1222 vaccination. The receptors were sampled from an adult in good health.

This clone has only a few counts. The rearrangement uses TRBV19 and TRBJ1-5; D uncertain. The CDR3 spans 15 residues. V lost 7 bases and J 0 bases, leaving 13 bases between the germline ends. Germline V gene data show CDR1 as LNHDA and CDR2 as SQIVND (reference sequence). CDR3 nucleotides: TGTGCCAGTACTAAAAACGGGTTTAGCAATCAGCCCCAGCATTTT. Encoded protein: CASTKNGFSNQPQHF.

This chain joins TRBV28 and TRBJ1-6; 8 positions match TRBD1. CDR1 and CDR2 (germline): MDHEN, SYDVKM. With V trimmed by 5 bases and J by 7 bases, 4 bases remained unmatched. CDR3 length: 14 residues. The DNA of the CDR3 is TGTGCCAGCAGTATCCGGACAGGGAATTCACCCCTCCACTTT. Amino acids: CASSIRTGNSPLHF.

This clone was counted once. The chain combines TRBV7-2 with TRBJ1-2; D ambiguous. V lost 2 bases, J lost 0 bases, and 4 bases lay in between. The CDR3 is 13 residues long. Looked up from germline, CDR1 is SGHTA and CDR2 is FQGNSA. The CDR3 DNA reads TGTGCCAGCAGCTTAAATGCTAACTATGGCTACACCTTC. This codes for CASSLNANYGYTF. Looking up the rest from reference TRBV7-2 and TRBJ1-2 gives the full variable domain: GAGVSQSPSNKVTEKGKDVELRCDPISGHTALYWYRQSLGQGLEFLIYFQGNSAPDKSGLPSDRFSAERTGGSVSTLTIQRTQQEDSAVYLCASSLNANYGYTFGSGTRLTVV.

This clone was detected once. The chain links TRBV29-1 to TRBJ1-1; a weak D match, TRBD1 (5 bases). V was pared by 6 bases and J by 2 bases, with 10 bases between. CDR1 and CDR2 (germline): SQVTM, ANQGSEA. The CDR3 has 12 residues. CDR3 protein: CSVGHLNTEAFF. DNA for the CDR3: TGCAGCGTAGGACACTTAAACACTGAAGCTTTCTTT.

This chain links TRBV19 with TRBJ2-1; 10 nucleotides agree with TRBD1. V lost 6 bases, J lost 6 bases, and 5 bases stayed unmatched. There are 14 residues in the CDR3. CDR1 is LNHDA, CDR2 SQIVND, per germline (reference sequence). The CDR3 sequence: CASRRDRGVNEQFF. CDR3 coding DNA: TGTGCCAGTAGGCGGGACAGGGGTGTCAATGAGCAGTTCTTC.

This chain uses TRBV15 with TRBJ2-3; 7 nucleotides agree with TRBD1. The CDR3 contains 14 residues. J gave up 6 bases and V 3 bases, and 6 bases lay outside the gene matches. Germline V gene sequence: CDR1 LNHNV, CDR2 YYDKDF (reference sequence). CDR3 DNA: TGTGCCACCAGCAGCCGATTGACAGGGGATACGCAGTATTTT. Its protein product is CATSSRLTGDTQYF. Full variable domain (missing parts from reference TRBV15 and TRBJ2-3): DAMVIQNPRYQVTQFGKPVTLSCSQTLNHNVMYWYQQKSSQAPKLLFHYYDKDFNNEADTPDNFQSRRPNTSFCFLDIRSPGLGDTAMYLCATSSRLTGDTQYFGPGTRLTVL.

V and J are TRBV29-1 and TRBJ1-1, with 7 positions matching TRBD1. Germline V CDR1 and CDR2: SQVTM, ANQGSEA. V was pared by 6 bases and J by 0 bases, with 4 bases of the junction left unmatched. The CDR3 is 13 amino acids. CDR3 loop: CSVYRGLNTEAFF. The CDR3 region has the DNA TGCAGCGTCTACAGGGGACTGAACACTGAAGCTTTCTTT.